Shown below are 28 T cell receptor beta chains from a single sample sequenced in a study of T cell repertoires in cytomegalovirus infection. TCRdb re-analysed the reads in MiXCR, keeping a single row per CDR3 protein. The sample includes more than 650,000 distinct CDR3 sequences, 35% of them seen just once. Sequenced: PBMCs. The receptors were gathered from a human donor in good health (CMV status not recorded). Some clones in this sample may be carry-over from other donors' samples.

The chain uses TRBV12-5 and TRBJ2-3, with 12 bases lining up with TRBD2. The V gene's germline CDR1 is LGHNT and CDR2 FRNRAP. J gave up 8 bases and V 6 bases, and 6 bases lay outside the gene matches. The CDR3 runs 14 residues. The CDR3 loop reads CASGPTSGSGTQYF. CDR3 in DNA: TGTGCTAGTGGCCCGACTAGCGGGAGTGGTACGCAGTATTTT.

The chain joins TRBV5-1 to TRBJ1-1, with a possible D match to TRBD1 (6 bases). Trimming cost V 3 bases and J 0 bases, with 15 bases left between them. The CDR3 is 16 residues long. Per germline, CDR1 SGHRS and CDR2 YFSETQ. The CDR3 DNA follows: TGCGCCAGCAGCTATGGGGGGGGCCCTCTGAACACTGAAGCTTTCTTT. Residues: CASSYGGGPLNTEAFF.

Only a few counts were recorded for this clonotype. Here the CDR3 DNA reads TGTGCCAGTAGTATAGTCGACCTCGGACTTTCGAACACCGGGGAGCTGTTTTTT. This gives the protein CASSIVDLGLSNTGELFF. V and J are TRBV19 and TRBJ2-2; weak D call: TRBD2 (5 bases). The CDR3 extends over 18 amino acids. Per the germline V gene, CDR1 is LNHDA and CDR2 is SQIVND (reference sequence). V dropped 1 base and J dropped 0 bases, with 15 bases sitting between them. Combining the CDR3 with reference TRBV19 and TRBJ2-2 gives the whole variable domain DGGITQSPKYLFRKEGQNVTLSCEQNLNHDAMYWYRQDPGQGLRLIYYSQIVNDFQKGDIAEGYSVSREKKESFPLTVTSAQKNPTAFYLCASSIVDLGLSNTGELFFGEGSRLTVL.

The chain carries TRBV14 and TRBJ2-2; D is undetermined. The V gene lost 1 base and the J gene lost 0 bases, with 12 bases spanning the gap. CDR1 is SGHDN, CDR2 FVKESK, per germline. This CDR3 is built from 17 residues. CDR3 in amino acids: CASSQVRGSSNTGELFF. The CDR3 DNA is TGTGCCAGCAGCCAAGTTCGTGGATCCTCGAACACCGGGGAGCTGTTTTTT.

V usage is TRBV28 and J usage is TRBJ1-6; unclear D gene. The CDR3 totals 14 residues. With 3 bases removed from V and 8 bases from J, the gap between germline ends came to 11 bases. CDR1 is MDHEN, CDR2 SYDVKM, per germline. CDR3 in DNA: TGTGCCAGCAGTTTCGGTTCCCTGGATTCACCCCTCCACTTT. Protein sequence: CASSFGSLDSPLHF. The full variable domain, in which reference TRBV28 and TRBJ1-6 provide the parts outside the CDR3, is DVKVTQSSRYLVKRTGEKVFLECVQDMDHENMFWYRQDPGLGLRLIYFSYDVKMKEKGDIPEGYSVSREKKERFSLILESASTNQTSMYLCASSFGSLDSPLHFGNGTRLTVT.

CDR3 loop: CASKRGGNTDTQYF. As DNA, the CDR3 is TGTGCCAGTAAGCGGGGGGGAAACACAGATACGCAGTATTTT. The gene calls are TRBV19 and TRBJ2-3; TRBD2 agrees at 10 bases. CDR1 and CDR2 (germline): LNHDA, SQIVND (reference sequence). The CDR3 sequence is 14 residues long. Germline trimming cut 7 bases from V and 2 bases from J; bases unmatched to any gene: 3.

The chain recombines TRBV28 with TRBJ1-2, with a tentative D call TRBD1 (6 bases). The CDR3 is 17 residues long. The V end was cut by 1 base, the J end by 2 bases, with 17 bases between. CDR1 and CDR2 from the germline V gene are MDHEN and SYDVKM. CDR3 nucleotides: TGTGCCAGCAGTTTATCCGGTACAGGGCAAGCCAACTATGGCTACACCTTC. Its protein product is CASSLSGTGQANYGYTF.

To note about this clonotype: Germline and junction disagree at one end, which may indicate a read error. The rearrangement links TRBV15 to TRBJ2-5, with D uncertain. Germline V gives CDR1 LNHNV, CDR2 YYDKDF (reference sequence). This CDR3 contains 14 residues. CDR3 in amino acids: CATSRDSVRETHYF. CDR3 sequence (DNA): TGTGCCACCAGCAGAGATTCGGTACGAGAGACCCATTACTTC.

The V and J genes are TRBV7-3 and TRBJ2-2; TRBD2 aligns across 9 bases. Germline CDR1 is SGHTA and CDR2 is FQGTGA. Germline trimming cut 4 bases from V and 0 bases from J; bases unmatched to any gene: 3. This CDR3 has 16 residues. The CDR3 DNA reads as TGTGCCAGCAGCTCGACTAGCGGCGCGAACACCGGGGAGCTGTTTTTT. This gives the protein CASSSTSGANTGELFF.

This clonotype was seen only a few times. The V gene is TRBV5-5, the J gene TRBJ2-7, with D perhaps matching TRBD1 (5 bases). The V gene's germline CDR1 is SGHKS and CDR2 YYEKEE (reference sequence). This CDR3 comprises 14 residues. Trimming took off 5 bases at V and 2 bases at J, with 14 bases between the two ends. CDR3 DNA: TGTGCCAGCAGTCAGGGCCGGAGCCCCTACGAGCAGTACTTC. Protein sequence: CASSQGRSPYEQYF.

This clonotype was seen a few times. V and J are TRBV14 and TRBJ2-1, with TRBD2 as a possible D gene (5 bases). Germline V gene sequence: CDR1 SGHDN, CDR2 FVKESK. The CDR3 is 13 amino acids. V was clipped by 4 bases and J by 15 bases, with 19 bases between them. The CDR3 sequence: CASSPDLTAGRFF. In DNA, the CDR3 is TGTGCCAGCAGCCCTGACCTGACGGCGGGCCGGTTCTTC.

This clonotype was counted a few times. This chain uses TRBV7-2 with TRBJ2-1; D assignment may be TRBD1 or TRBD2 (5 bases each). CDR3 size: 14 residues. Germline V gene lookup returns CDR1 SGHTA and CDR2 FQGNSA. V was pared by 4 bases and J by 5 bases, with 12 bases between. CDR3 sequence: CASSSSPRDNEQFF. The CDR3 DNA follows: TGTGCCAGCAGCTCTAGCCCCAGGGACAATGAGCAGTTCTTC.

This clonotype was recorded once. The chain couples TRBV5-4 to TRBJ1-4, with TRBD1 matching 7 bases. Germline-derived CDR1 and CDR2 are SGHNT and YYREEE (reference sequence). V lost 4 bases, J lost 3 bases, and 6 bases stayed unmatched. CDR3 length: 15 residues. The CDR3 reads CASSLRDRPNEKLFF. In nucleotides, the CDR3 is TGTGCCAGCAGCCTCCGGGACAGACCTAATGAAAAACTGTTTTTT.

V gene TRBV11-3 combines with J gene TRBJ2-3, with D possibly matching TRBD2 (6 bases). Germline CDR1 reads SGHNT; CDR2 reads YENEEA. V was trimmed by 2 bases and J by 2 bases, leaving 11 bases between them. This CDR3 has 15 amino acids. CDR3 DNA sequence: TGTGCCAGCAGCTTAATGGGGGGTAACACAGATACGCAGTATTTT. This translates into CASSLMGGNTDTQYF.

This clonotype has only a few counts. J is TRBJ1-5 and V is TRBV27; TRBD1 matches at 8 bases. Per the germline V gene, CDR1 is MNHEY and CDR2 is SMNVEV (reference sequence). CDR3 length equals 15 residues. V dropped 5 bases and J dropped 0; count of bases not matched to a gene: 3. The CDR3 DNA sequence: TGTGCCAGCAGTGACGGGACAGGTAGCAATCAGCCCCAGCATTTT. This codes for CASSDGTGSNQPQHF.

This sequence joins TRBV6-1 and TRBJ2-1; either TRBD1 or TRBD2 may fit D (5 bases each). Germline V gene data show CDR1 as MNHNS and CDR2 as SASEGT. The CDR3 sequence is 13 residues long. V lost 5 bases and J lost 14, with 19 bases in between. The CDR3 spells CASSYPGWGKEFF. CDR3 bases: TGTGCCAGCAGTTACCCCGGATGGGGGAAGGAGTTCTTC.

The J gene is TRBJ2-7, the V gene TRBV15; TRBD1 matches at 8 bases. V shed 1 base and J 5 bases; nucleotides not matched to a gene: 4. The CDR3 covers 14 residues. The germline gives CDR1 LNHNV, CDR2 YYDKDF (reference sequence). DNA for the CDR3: TGTGCCACCAGCAGAGGACAGGGGTTTCACGAGCAGTACTTC. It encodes CATSRGQGFHEQYF.

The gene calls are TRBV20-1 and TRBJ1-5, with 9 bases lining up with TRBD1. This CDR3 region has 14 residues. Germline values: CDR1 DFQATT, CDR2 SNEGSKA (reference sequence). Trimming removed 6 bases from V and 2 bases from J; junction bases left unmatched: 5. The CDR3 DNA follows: TGCAGTGCGACTACAGGGGGCGGCAATCAGCCCCAGCATTTT. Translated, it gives CSATTGGGNQPQHF.

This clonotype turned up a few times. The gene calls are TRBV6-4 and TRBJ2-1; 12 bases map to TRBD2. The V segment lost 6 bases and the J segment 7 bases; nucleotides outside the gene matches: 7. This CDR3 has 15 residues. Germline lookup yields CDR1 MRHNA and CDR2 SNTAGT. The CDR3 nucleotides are TGTGCCAGCAGGGGTACGACTAGCGGGAGAAATGAGCAGTTCTTC. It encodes CASRGTTSGRNEQFF.

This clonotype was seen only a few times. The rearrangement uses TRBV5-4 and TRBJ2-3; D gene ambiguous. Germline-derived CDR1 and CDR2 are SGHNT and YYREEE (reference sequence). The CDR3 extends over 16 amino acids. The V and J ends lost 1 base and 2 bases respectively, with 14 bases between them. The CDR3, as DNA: TGTGCCAGCAGCTTGTTTGGGCGGTCCCACACAGATACGCAGTATTTT. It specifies CASSLFGRSHTDTQYF.

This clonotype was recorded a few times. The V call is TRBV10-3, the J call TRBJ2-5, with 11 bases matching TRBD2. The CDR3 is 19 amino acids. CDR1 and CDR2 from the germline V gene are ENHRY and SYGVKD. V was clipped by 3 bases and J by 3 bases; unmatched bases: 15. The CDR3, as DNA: TGTGCCATCAGTGACTCATCACCAAGACTAGCGGGGTACGAAGAGACCCAGTACTTC. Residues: CAISDSSPRLAGYEETQYF.

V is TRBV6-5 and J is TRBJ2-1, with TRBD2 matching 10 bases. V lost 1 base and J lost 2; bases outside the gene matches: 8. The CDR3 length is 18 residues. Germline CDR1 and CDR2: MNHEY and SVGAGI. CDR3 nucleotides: TGTGCCAGCAGTTACTTCCCTAACCTAGCGGGGGCCTACAATGAGCAGTTCTTC. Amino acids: CASSYFPNLAGAYNEQFF.

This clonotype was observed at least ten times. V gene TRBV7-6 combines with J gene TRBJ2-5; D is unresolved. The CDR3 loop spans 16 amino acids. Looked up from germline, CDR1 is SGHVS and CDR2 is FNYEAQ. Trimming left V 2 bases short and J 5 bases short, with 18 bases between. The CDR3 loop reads CASSLNWGEAEETQYF. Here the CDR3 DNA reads TGTGCCAGCAGCTTAAACTGGGGTGAGGCCGAGGAGACCCAGTACTTC.

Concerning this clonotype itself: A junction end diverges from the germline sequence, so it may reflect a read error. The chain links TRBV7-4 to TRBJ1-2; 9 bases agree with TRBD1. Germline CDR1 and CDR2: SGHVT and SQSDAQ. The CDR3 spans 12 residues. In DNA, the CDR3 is TGTGCCAGCAGCTTAGAGGACAGGGGCTACTCCTTC. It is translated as CASSLEDRGYSF.

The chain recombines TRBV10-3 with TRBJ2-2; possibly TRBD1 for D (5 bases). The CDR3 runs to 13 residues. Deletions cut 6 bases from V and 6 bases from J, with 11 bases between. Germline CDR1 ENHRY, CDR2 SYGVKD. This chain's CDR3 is CAISRDRPGELFF. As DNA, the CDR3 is TGTGCCATCAGCCGCGACAGACCCGGGGAGCTGTTTTTT.

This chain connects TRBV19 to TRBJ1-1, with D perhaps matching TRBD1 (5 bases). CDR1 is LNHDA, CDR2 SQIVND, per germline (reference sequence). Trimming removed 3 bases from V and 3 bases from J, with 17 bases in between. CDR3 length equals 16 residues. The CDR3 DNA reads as TGTGCCAGTAGTATCCCGGCAGGGAGGGTTGACACTGAAGCTTTCTTT. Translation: CASSIPAGRVDTEAFF. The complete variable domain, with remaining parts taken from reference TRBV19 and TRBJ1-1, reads DGGITQSPKYLFRKEGQNVTLSCEQNLNHDAMYWYRQDPGQGLRLIYYSQIVNDFQKGDIAEGYSVSREKKESFPLTVTSAQKNPTAFYLCASSIPAGRVDTEAFFGQGTRLTVV.

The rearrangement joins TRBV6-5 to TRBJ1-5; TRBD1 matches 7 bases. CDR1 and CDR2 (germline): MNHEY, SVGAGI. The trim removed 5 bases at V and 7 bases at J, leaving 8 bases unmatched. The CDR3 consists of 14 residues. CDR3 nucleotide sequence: TGTGCCAGCAGTGACGGACAGGCCGGCCAGCCCCAGCATTTT. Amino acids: CASSDGQAGQPQHF.

Written as DNA, the CDR3 is TGTGCCAGTAGTATGACAGTCCAAGAGACCCAGTACTTC. It yields the protein CASSMTVQETQYF. The genes are TRBV19 and TRBJ2-5, with D possibly being TRBD1 (5 bases). The V gene's germline CDR1 is LNHDA and CDR2 SQIVND (reference sequence). V was clipped by 3 bases and J by 1 base, with 6 bases between them. This CDR3 is built from 13 residues.